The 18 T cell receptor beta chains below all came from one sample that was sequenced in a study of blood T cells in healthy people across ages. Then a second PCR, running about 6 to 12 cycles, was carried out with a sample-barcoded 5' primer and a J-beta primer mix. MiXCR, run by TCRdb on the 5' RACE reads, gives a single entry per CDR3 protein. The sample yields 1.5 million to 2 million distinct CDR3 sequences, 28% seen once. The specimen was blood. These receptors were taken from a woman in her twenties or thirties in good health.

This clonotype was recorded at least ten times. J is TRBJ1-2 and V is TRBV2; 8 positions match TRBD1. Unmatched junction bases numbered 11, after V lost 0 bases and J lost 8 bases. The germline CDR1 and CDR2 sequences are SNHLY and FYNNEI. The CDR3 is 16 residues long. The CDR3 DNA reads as TGTGCCAGCAGTGAAGCGGGAAGGACAGGGACCAACGGCTACACCTTC. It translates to CASSEAGRTGTNGYTF.

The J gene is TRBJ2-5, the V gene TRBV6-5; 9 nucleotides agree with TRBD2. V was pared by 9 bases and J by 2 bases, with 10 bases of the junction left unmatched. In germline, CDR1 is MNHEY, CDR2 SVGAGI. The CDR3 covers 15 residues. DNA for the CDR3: TGTGCCAGTAACAAACGTCTAGCGGGGCAAGAGACCCAGTACTTC. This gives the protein CASNKRLAGQETQYF.

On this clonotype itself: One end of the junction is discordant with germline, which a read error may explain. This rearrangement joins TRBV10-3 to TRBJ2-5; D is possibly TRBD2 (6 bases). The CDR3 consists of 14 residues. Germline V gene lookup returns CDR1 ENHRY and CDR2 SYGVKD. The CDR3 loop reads CATQNGLSQGTQYF. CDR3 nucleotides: TGTGCCACCCAGAATGGACTATCCCAAGGGACCCAGTACTTC.

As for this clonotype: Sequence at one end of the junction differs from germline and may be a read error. CDR3 DNA sequence: TGTACCAGCAGCCTACAGGGGGCGGGGGACGAGCAGTACTTC. Amino acids: CTSSLQGAGDEQYF. The chain is built from TRBV7-9 and TRBJ2-7, with 9 bases identical to TRBD1. CDR3 size: 14 residues. Germline CDR1 SEHNR, CDR2 FQNEAQ (reference sequence).

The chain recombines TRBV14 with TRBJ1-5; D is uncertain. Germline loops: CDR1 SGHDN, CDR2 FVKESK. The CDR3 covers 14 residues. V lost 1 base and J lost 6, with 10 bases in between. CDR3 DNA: TGTGCCAGCAGCCAAGGAAGCCCGGGTCAGCCCCAGCATTTT. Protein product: CASSQGSPGQPQHF. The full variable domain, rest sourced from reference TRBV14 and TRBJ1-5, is EAGVTQFPSHSVIEKGQTVTLRCDPISGHDNLYWYRRVMGKEIKFLLHFVKESKQDESGMPNNRFLAERTGGTYSTLKVQPAELEDSGVYFCASSQGSPGQPQHFGDGTRLSIL.

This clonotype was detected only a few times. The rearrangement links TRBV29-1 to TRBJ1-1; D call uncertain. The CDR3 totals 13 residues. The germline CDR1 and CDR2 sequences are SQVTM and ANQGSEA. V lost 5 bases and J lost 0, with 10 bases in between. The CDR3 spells CSVRQPMNTEAFF. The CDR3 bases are TGCAGCGTTAGGCAGCCCATGAACACTGAAGCTTTCTTT.

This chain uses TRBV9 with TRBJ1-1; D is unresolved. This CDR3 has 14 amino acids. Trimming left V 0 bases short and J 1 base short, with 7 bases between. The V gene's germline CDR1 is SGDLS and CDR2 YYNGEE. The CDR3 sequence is CASSVAMTNTEAFF. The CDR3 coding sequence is TGTGCCAGCAGCGTAGCTATGACGAACACTGAAGCTTTCTTT. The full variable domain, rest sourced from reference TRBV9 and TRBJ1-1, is DSGVTQTPKHLITATGQRVTLRCSPRSGDLSVYWYQQSLDQGLQFLIQYYNGEERAKGNILERFSAQQFPDLHSELNLSSLELGDSALYFCASSVAMTNTEAFFGQGTRLTVV.

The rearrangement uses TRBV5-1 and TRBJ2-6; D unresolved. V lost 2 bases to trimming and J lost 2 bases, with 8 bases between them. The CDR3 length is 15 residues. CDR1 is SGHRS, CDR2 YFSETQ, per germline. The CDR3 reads CASSLSAPGANVLTF. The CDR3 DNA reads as TGCGCCAGCAGCTTATCAGCTCCTGGGGCCAACGTCCTGACTTTC.

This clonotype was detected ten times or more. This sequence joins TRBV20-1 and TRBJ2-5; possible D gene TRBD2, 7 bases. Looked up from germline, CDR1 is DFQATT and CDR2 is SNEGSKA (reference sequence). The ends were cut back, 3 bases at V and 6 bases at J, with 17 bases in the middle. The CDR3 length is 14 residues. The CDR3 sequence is CSASGGADRKTQYF. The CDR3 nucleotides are TGCAGTGCTAGTGGGGGGGCCGATAGGAAGACCCAGTACTTC.

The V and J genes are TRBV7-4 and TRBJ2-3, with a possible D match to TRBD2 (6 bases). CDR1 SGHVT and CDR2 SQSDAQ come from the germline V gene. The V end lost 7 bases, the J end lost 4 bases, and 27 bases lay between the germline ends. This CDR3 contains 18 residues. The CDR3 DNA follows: TGTGCCAGCACCAATTCACATCGGGGGATGAAGAGCTCAGATACGCAGTATTTT. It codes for CASTNSHRGMKSSDTQYF.

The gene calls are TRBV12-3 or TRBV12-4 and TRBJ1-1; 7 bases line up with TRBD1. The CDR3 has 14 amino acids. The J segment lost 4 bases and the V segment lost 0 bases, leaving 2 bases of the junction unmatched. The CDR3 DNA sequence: TGTGCCAGCAGTTTAGCCAGGGGGTTCACTGAAGCTTTCTTT. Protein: CASSLARGFTEAFF.

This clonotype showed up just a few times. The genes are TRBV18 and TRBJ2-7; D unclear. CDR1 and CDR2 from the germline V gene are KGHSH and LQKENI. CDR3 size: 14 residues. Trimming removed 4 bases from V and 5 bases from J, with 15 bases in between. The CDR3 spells CASSLRTYSDEQYF. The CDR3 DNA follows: TGTGCCAGCTCACTCCGCACCTACAGTGACGAGCAGTACTTC.

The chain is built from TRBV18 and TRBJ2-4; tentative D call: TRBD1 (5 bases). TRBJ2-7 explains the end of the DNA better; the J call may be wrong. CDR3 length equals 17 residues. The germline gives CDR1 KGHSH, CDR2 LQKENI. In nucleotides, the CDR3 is TGTGCCAGCTCACCAAGTGTATCGAACAGGTTCTCCTACGAGCAGTACTTC. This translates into CASSPSVSNRFSYEQYF.

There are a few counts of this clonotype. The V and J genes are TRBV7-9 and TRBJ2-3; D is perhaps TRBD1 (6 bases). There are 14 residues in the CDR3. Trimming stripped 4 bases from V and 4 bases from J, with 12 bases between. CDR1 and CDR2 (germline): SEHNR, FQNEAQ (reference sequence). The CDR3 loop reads CASSYRGRPDTQYF. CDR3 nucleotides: TGTGCCAGCAGCTATAGGGGGAGACCAGATACGCAGTATTTT.

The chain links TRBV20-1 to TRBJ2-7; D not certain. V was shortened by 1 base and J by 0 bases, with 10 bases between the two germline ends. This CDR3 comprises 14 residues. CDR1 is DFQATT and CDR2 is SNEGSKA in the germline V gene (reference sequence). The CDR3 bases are TGCAGTGCTAGAGGTAGCATTTACTCCTACGAGCAGTACTTC. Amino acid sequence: CSARGSIYSYEQYF.

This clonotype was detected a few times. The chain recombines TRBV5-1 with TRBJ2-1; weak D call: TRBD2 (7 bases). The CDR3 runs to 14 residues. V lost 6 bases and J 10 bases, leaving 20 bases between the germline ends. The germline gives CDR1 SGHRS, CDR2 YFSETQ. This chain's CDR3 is CASTLGGAAGEQFF. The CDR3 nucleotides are TGCGCCAGCACCCTGGGGGGGGCCGCCGGGGAGCAGTTCTTC.

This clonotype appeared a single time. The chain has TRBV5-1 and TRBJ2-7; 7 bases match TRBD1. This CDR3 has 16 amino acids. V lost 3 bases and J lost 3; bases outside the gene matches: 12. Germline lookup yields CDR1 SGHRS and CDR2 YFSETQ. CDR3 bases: TGCGCCAGCAGCTCCCAGGATCGGGACAGCGACTACGAGCAGTACTTC. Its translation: CASSSQDRDSDYEQYF.

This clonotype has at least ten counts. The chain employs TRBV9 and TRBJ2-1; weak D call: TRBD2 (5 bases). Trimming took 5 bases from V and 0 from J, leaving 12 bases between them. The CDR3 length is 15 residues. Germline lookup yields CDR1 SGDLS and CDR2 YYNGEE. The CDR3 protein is CASSPEGSSYNEQFF. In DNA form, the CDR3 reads TGTGCCAGCAGTCCGGAAGGGAGCTCCTACAATGAGCAGTTCTTC.